A single sample is the source of the 29 T cell receptor beta chains below, sequenced in a study of shared clonotypes between healthy human individuals. Measured with immunoSEQ multiplex PCR; TCRdb has only the in-frame clones, and not every one. The sample records hundreds of thousands of clones, about 95% being singletons. The naive CD8 fraction comprised CD45RO-negative cells positively selected for CCR7 and excluded terminally differentiated effector memory CD45RA+ cells. Sequences were obtained from naive CD8+ T cells sorted from blood. The receptors were gathered from a woman aged 30 to 39 in good health.

This clone came up once. The chain links TRBV7-9 to TRBJ2-3, with 14 nucleotides matching TRBD2. The CDR3 extends over 16 amino acids. Germline loops: CDR1 SEHNR, CDR2 FQNEAQ (reference sequence). The V gene end was trimmed by 4 bases and the J gene end by 1 base; junction bases not matched to a gene: 1. DNA of the CDR3: TGTGCCAGCAGCTGGGGACTAGCGGGGGGCACAGATACGCAGTATTTT. This encodes CASSWGLAGGTDTQYF.

V and J are TRBV5-6 and TRBJ2-7; 9 bases map to TRBD1. This CDR3 has 15 amino acids. Losses at the gene ends were 3 bases for V and 4 bases for J; bases not matched to a gene: 8. Germline V gene sequence: CDR1 SGHDT, CDR2 YYEEEE. This chain's CDR3 is CASSSVDRGGYEQYF. The DNA for the CDR3 is TGTGCCAGCAGCTCAGTGGACAGGGGAGGTTACGAGCAGTACTTC.

This clone occurred once. V is TRBV4-1 and J is TRBJ2-7, with D uncertain. The CDR3 consists of 12 residues. Per germline, CDR1 MGHRA and CDR2 YSYEKL. V was trimmed by 1 base and J by 6 bases, leaving 7 bases between them. CDR3 DNA sequence: TGCGCCAGCAGCCAAGTTAGGTCCGAGCAGTACTTC. Amino acid sequence: CASSQVRSEQYF.

The CDR3 coding sequence is TGTGCCAGCAGCGAGACAGGGAACTTCTACGAGCAGTACTTC. This translates into CASSETGNFYEQYF. The chain employs TRBV7-6 and TRBJ2-7, with 7 bases matching TRBD1. Germline CDR1 and CDR2: SGHVS and FNYEAQ. V gave up 5 bases and J gave up 3 bases; unmatched junction bases: 7. This CDR3 region has 14 residues.

This rearrangement joins TRBV9 to TRBJ2-7; 11 bases are shared with TRBD2. V dropped 0 bases and J dropped 6; count of bases not matched to a gene: 8. CDR1 is SGDLS, CDR2 YYNGEE, per germline. The CDR3 consists of 16 residues. The CDR3, as DNA: TGTGCCAGCAGCGTAGATCCTAGCGGGAGGCCCTCCGAGCAGTACTTC. It specifies CASSVDPSGRPSEQYF.

The J gene is TRBJ1-4, the V gene TRBV5-5, with TRBD1 as a possible D gene (6 bases). V was trimmed by 5 bases and J by 8 bases, leaving 16 bases between them. Germline V gene sequence: CDR1 SGHKS, CDR2 YYEKEE (reference sequence). The CDR3 has 14 residues. CDR3 nucleotides: TGTGCCAGCAGTTTACACAGGGAGGGGGAAAAACTGTTTTTT. It yields the protein CASSLHREGEKLFF.

Concerning this clone: In the same sample, other DNA sequences code for this CDR3. The rearrangement links TRBV27 to TRBJ2-7; 8 bases agree with TRBD2. Per the germline V gene, CDR1 is MNHEY and CDR2 is SMNVEV (reference sequence). The CDR3 runs 13 residues. The trim removed 6 bases at V and 3 bases at J, leaving 4 bases unmatched. The CDR3 DNA is TGTGCCAGCAGCAGCGGGAGTAGCTACGAGCAGTACTTC. Translating gives CASSSGSSYEQYF.

This rearrangement joins TRBV4-1 to TRBJ2-7; D remains unclear. Looked up from germline, CDR1 is MGHRA and CDR2 is YSYEKL. Trimming pared 1 base from V and 7 bases from J, leaving 8 bases between. The CDR3 runs to 12 residues. The CDR3 DNA sequence: TGCGCCAGCAGCCAAGCCGTAGGGGAGCAGTACTTC. Its translation is CASSQAVGEQYF.

The chain combines TRBV5-1 with TRBJ2-1; no reliable D call. From germline, CDR1 is SGHRS and CDR2 YFSETQ. The CDR3 sequence is 15 residues long. Trimming cost V 1 base and J 1 base, with 9 bases left between them. The CDR3, as DNA: TGCGCCAGCAGCTTGTATCCGGGTTCCTACAATGAGCAGTTCTTC. This translates into CASSLYPGSYNEQFF.

V usage is TRBV19 and J usage is TRBJ2-2, with a weak D call TRBD2 (6 bases). Germline-derived CDR1 and CDR2 are LNHDA and SQIVND (reference sequence). Between the trimmed V and J ends, which lost 4 bases and 4 bases, there was a span of 16 bases. This CDR3 spans 16 amino acids. Here the CDR3 DNA reads TGTGCCAGTAGTAAACCGGGACTGGCCCCCACCGGGGAGCTGTTTTTT. This encodes CASSKPGLAPTGELFF.

Concerning this clone itself: The identical CDR3 is also encoded by other nucleotide sequences in the sample. The DNA of the CDR3 is TGTGCCAGCAGCCTAGCTGGAGGGCCCTACGAGCAGTACTTC. This codes for CASSLAGGPYEQYF. V gene TRBV5-6 combines with J gene TRBJ2-7; D perhaps matches TRBD2 (6 bases). V lost 4 bases and J lost 2, with 13 bases in between. This CDR3 comprises 14 residues. Germline CDR1 and CDR2: SGHDT and YYEEEE.

This chain joins TRBV11-2 and TRBJ2-7; 10 nucleotides line up with TRBD2. CDR3 length: 16 amino acids. V gave up 1 base and J gave up 5 bases; unmatched junction bases: 8. CDR1 is SGHAT and CDR2 is FQNNGV in the germline V gene. CDR3 protein: CASSLAPAGGINEQYF. CDR3 in DNA: TGTGCCAGCAGCTTAGCCCCAGCGGGAGGGATAAACGAGCAGTACTTC.

The V call is TRBV23-1, the J call TRBJ2-3, with a possible D match to TRBD2 (5 bases). TRBV23-1 is recorded as an ORF, its role being uncertain. The CDR3 extends over 16 amino acids. Trimming took 7 bases from V and 4 from J, leaving 21 bases between them. The CDR3 bases are TGCGCCAGCAATAGTGAATGGGAGATACCCGCAGATACGCAGTATTTT. Translated, it gives CASNSEWEIPADTQYF.

The V gene is TRBV7-9, the J gene TRBJ2-1; D unclear. Trimming left V 5 bases short and J 2 bases short, with 13 bases between. Germline V CDR1 and CDR2: SEHNR, FQNEAQ (reference sequence). The CDR3 totals 15 residues. The CDR3 here is CASSPFNSTYNEQFF. CDR3 in DNA: TGTGCCAGCAGCCCCTTTAACTCAACCTACAATGAGCAGTTCTTC.

CDR3 DNA: TGCGCCAGCCGGCTACAGAATGCCTACGAGCAGTACTTC. Translated: CASRLQNAYEQYF. The rearrangement links TRBV5-1 to TRBJ2-7; D ambiguous. There are 13 residues in the CDR3. Trimming left V 7 bases short and J 2 bases short, with 13 bases between. Per germline, CDR1 SGHRS and CDR2 YFSETQ. The full variable domain, its missing parts supplied by reference TRBV5-1 and TRBJ2-7, is KAGVTQTPRYLIKTRGQQVTLSCSPISGHRSVSWYQQTPGQGLQFLFEYFSETQRNKGNFPGRFSGRQFSNSRSEMNVSTLELGDSALYLCASRLQNAYEQYFGPGTRLTVT.

The chain carries TRBV5-5 and TRBJ1-1, with TRBD1 matching over 8 bases. The CDR3 totals 16 residues. CDR1 and CDR2 from the germline V gene are SGHKS and YYEKEE (reference sequence). The junction had 6 bases not matched to a gene; V was cut back by 1 base and J by 1 base. DNA of the CDR3: TGTGCCAGCAGCTTGTTACCCGGGACAGGGAACACTGAAGCTTTCTTT. Its protein is CASSLLPGTGNTEAFF.

The gene calls are TRBV5-4 and TRBJ1-1; D not certain. Germline CDR1 SGHNT, CDR2 YYREEE (reference sequence). V lost 6 bases, J lost 10 bases, and 13 bases lay in between. The CDR3 runs to 11 residues. CDR3 coding DNA: TGTGCCAGCACCTCGGGCAGAGGAGCTTTCTTT. Residues: CASTSGRGAFF.

This clone was seen a single time. The J gene is TRBJ1-1, the V gene TRBV6-5; D uncertain. V lost 0 bases, J lost 8 bases, and 13 bases lay in between. Germline CDR1 MNHEY, CDR2 SVGAGI. The CDR3 extends over 14 amino acids. For the CDR3, the DNA is TGTGCCAGCAGTTACTCGATTTACAACCTCGAAGCTTTCTTT. It codes for CASSYSIYNLEAFF.

In the case of this clone: Other DNA variants within this sample encode the same CDR3. The V call is TRBV5-6, the J call TRBJ2-1; the D is unclear. This CDR3 spans 13 amino acids. CDR1 and CDR2 (germline): SGHDT, YYEEEE. The germline V and J ends were trimmed by 0 bases and 6 bases, with 7 bases remaining between them. The CDR3 region is CASSLGDSNEQFF. The CDR3 DNA follows: TGTGCCAGCAGCTTGGGGGATAGCAATGAGCAGTTCTTC.

This clone has only one observation. V is TRBV4-2 and J is TRBJ2-4; D might be TRBD1 or TRBD2, each matching 5 bases. Trimming stripped 3 bases from V and 7 bases from J, with 13 bases between. This CDR3 has 14 residues. Germline-derived CDR1 and CDR2 are LGHNA and YNFKEQ. CDR3 loop: CASSQRGEANIQYF. CDR3 bases: TGTGCCAGCAGCCAGAGGGGCGAAGCGAACATTCAGTACTTC.

This clone was observed a single time. V is TRBV7-9 and J is TRBJ2-1; the D gene is possibly TRBD2 (5 bases). Germline CDR1 SEHNR, CDR2 FQNEAQ (reference sequence). The CDR3 is made up of 17 amino acids. Trimming removed 5 bases at V and 0 bases at J, with 17 bases between. CDR3 in DNA: TGTGCCAGCAGCGCGCGAGGGCGGTCCCGCTCCTACAATGAGCAGTTCTTC. It yields the protein CASSARGRSRSYNEQFF.

This sequence joins TRBV19 and TRBJ1-1; the D is unclear. The V gene's germline CDR1 is LNHDA and CDR2 SQIVND (reference sequence). Trimming shortened V by 3 bases and J by 6 bases, and 11 bases separated the two germline ends. The CDR3 has 13 residues. Here the CDR3 reads CASSILIGSEAFF. CDR3 nucleotide sequence: TGTGCCAGTAGTATTTTGATCGGGTCTGAAGCTTTCTTT.

This clone was counted a single time. This chain connects TRBV2 to TRBJ1-1; no reliable D call. The CDR3 is made up of 13 amino acids. Germline CDR1 SNHLY, CDR2 FYNNEI. V lost 5 bases, J lost 1 base, and 8 bases lay in between. The CDR3 DNA reads as TGTGCCAGCAGTTTTGCAGGGAACACTGAAGCTTTCTTT. This sequence encodes CASSFAGNTEAFF.

The gene calls are TRBV14 and TRBJ2-7, with 7 bases that match TRBD1. The CDR3 covers 14 residues. The V and J ends lost 4 bases and 2 bases, in that order; junction bases with no gene match: 5. CDR1 SGHDN and CDR2 FVKESK come from the germline V gene. Here the CDR3 reads CASSPRGPTYEQYF. The CDR3 bases are TGTGCCAGCAGCCCAAGGGGGCCCACCTACGAGCAGTACTTC. The whole variable domain, filled in from reference TRBV14 and TRBJ2-7, reads EAGVTQFPSHSVIEKGQTVTLRCDPISGHDNLYWYRRVMGKEIKFLLHFVKESKQDESGMPNNRFLAERTGGTYSTLKVQPAELEDSGVYFCASSPRGPTYEQYFGPGTRLTVT.

This clone was seen only once. The chain is built from TRBV5-4 and TRBJ2-7; 10 nucleotides align to TRBD1. The germline CDR1 and CDR2 sequences are SGHNT and YYREEE (reference sequence). This CDR3 comprises 15 residues. The V and J ends lost 1 base and 3 bases, in that order; junction bases with no gene match: 4. CDR3 coding DNA: TGTGCCAGCAGCTTGCGGACAGGGGGACACTACGAGCAGTACTTC. Amino acids: CASSLRTGGHYEQYF. The full variable domain, rest sourced from reference TRBV5-4 and TRBJ2-7, is ETGVTQSPTHLIKTRGQQVTLRCSSQSGHNTVSWYQQALGQGPQFIFQYYREEENGRGNFPPRFSGLQFPNYSSELNVNALELDDSALYLCASSLRTGGHYEQYFGPGTRLTVT.

This sequence joins TRBV27 and TRBJ1-4; D is possibly TRBD1 (5 bases). From germline, CDR1 is MNHEY and CDR2 SMNVEV (reference sequence). V was shortened by 0 bases and J by 10 bases, with 15 bases between the two germline ends. CDR3 length: 15 amino acids. In DNA, the CDR3 is TGTGCCAGCAGTTTATCTGCCGGGGCGGGTACAAAACTGTTTTTT. Translated: CASSLSAGAGTKLFF.

On this clone itself: A read error may produce the germline difference seen at one junction end. This rearrangement joins TRBV10-2 to TRBJ2-3, with D perhaps matching TRBD1 (5 bases). The CDR3 loop spans 14 amino acids. Germline CDR1 and CDR2: WSHSY and SAAADI. CDR3 nucleotide sequence: TGCGCCACCAGTTGGGGCCCCAGACAAGATACGCAGTATTTT. Amino acid sequence: CATSWGPRQDTQYF.

The rearrangement links TRBV7-2 to TRBJ2-7; 9 bases are a match to TRBD1. The germline V gene encodes CDR1 SGHTA and CDR2 FQGNSA. This CDR3 spans 14 amino acids. The trim removed 2 bases at V and 5 bases at J, leaving 4 bases unmatched. The CDR3 is CASSLWDRVNEQYF. CDR3 in DNA: TGTGCCAGCAGCTTATGGGACAGGGTCAACGAGCAGTACTTC.

The genes are TRBV10-2 and TRBJ1-5; D remains unclear. V lost 3 bases, J lost 4 bases, and 4 bases lay in between. Germline V gene lookup returns CDR1 WSHSY and CDR2 SAAADI. This CDR3 is 12 amino acids long. CDR3 sequence (DNA): TGCGCCAGCAGTGATTGGAATCAGCCCCAGCATTTT. Translated: CASSDWNQPQHF.